The clone carrying this TCR beta chain showed up many times. RNA transcripts provided the source from which TCR beta CDR3 regions were amplified. TCR CDR3 underwent first-round RT-PCR with the HTBI primer set. MiXCR, applied by TCRdb to the multiplex PCR reads, yields one record per CDR3 protein. The repertoire holds hundreds of thousands of distinct CDR3 sequences, roughly 14% seen once, with 12% in the top ten. The entry originates in a study of T cells in Graves' hyperthyroidism and ophthalmopathy. The V segment lost 0 bases and the J segment 5 bases; nucleotides outside the gene matches: 7. Looked up from germline, CDR1 is DFQATT and CDR2 is SNEGSKA (reference sequence). This CDR3 region has 15 residues.

Sequenced: blood. The sequence derives from a woman in her forties or fifties with Graves' ophthalmopathy. The rearrangement joins TRBV20-1 to TRBJ1-1, with 9 bases lining up with TRBD1. The CDR3 reads CSARDRTGAGTEAFF. As DNA, the CDR3 is TGCAGTGCTAGAGATCGGACAGGGGCAGGGACTGAAGCTTTCTTT.